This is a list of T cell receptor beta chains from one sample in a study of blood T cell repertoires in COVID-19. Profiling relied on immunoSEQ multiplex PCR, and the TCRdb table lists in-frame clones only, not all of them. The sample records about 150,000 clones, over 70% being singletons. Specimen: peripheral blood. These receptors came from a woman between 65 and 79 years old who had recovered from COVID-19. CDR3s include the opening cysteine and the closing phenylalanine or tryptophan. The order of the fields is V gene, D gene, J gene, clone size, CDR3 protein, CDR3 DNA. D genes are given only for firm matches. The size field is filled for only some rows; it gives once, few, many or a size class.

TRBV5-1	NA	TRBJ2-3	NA	CASSLGRADTQYF	TGCGCCAGCAGCTTGGGGCGGGCAGATACGCAGTATTTT
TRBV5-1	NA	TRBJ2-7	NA	CASSLVGGSDEQYF	TGCGCCAGCAGCTTGGTAGGCGGGTCTGACGAGCAGTACTTC
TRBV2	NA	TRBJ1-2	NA	CASSGGGRSYGYTF	TGTGCCAGCAGTGGCGGGGGCAGGTCCTATGGCTACACCTTC
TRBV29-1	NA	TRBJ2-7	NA	CSVERRDGAYEQYF	TGCAGCGTTGAAAGGAGGGACGGTGCCTACGAGCAGTACTTC
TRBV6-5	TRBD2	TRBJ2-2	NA	CAVSSGLAPSGLFF	TGTGCCGTGAGCTCAGGACTAGCGCCCTCCGGGCTGTTTTTT
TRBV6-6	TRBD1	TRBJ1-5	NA	CASSPSGGAGNQPQHF	TGTGCCAGCAGTCCCTCAGGGGGCGCGGGCAATCAGCCCCAGCATTTT
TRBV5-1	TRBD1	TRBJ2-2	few	CASSPGQGNTGELFF	TGCGCCAGCAGCCCGGGACAGGGAAACACCGGGGAGCTGTTTTTT
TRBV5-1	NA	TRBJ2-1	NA	CASSSGEVDEQFF	TGCGCCAGCAGCTCGGGGGAAGTGGATGAGCAGTTCTTC
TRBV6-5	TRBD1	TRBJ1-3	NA	CASRPTGTGNTIYF	TGTGCCAGCAGACCGACAGGGACAGGAAACACCATATATTTT
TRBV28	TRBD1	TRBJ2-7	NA	CASSLPGWGNPGGVYEQYF	TGTGCCAGCAGTTTACCGGGTTGGGGAAATCCAGGGGGTGTTTACGAGCAGTACTTC
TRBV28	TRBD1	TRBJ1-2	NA	CASSGTGAGYTF	TGTGCCAGCAGTGGGACAGGGGCTGGCTACACCTTC
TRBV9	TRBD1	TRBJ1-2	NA	CASSDGQGHGYTF	TGTGCCAGCAGCGACGGACAGGGCCATGGCTACACCTTC
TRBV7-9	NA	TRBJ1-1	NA	CASSQTDEAFF	TGTGCCAGCAGCCAGACAGATGAAGCTTTCTTT
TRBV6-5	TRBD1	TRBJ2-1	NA	CASSYTPTGVDNEQFF	TGTGCCAGCAGTTACACCCCGACAGGGGTGGACAATGAGCAGTTCTTC
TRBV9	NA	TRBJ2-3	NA	CASSAHRGAGGTDTQYF	TGTGCCAGCAGCGCCCACCGTGGGGCAGGGGGGACAGATACGCAGTATTTT
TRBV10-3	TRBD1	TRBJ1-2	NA	CAIMGTGLGGYTF	TGTGCCATCATGGGGACAGGGTTGGGTGGCTACACCTTC
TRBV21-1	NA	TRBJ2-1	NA	CARGLAGSNEQFF	TGTGCCCGGGGGCTAGCGGGGTCCAATGAGCAGTTCTTC
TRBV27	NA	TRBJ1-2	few	CASSSVRVNYGYTF	TGTGCCAGCAGTTCGGTCAGGGTGAACTATGGCTACACCTTC
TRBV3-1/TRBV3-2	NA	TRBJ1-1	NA	CASRGRGLNTEAFF	TGTGCCAGCCGAGGCAGGGGTCTGAACACTGAAGCTTTCTTT
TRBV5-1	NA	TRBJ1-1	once	CASSLPLGDTEAFF	TGCGCCAGCAGCTTGCCCCTCGGGGACACTGAAGCTTTCTTT
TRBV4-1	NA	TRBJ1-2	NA	CASSQGGGAGGYTF	TGCGCCAGCAGCCAAGGGGGAGGGGCAGGAGGCTACACCTTC
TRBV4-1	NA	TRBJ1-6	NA	CASRGNINRDKYNSPLHF	TGCGCCAGCAGGGGGAACATAAACCGGGACAAGTATAATTCACCCCTCCACTTT
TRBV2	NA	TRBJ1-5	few	CASNTDTVNQPQHF	TGTGCCAGCAACACAGATACGGTCAATCAGCCCCAGCATTTT
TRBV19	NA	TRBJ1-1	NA	CASSPRPGARNTEAFF	TGTGCCAGTAGTCCCCGGCCAGGGGCCCGGAACACTGAAGCTTTCTTT
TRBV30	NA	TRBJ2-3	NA	CAWGDPYTDTQYF	TGTGCCTGGGGAGACCCCTACACAGATACGCAGTATTTT
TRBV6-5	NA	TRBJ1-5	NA	CASSYNAGFQPQHF	TGTGCCAGCAGTTACAACGCGGGGTTCCAGCCCCAGCATTTT
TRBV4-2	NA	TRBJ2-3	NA	CASSPRAGGSDTQYF	TGTGCCAGCAGCCCCAGGGCAGGGGGGTCAGATACGCAGTATTTT
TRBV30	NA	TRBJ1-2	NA	CAWRNPGQDGYTF	TGTGCCTGGCGCAACCCGGGACAAGATGGCTACACCTTC
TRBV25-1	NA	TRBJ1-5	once	CASGDNQPQHF	TGTGCCAGCGGAGACAATCAGCCCCAGCATTTT
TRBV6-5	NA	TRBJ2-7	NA	CASSRSAYSYEQYF	TGTGCCAGCAGCCGTAGCGCCTACTCCTACGAGCAGTACTTC
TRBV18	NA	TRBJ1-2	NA	CASSPGPSANYGYTF	TGTGCCAGCTCACCCGGCCCCAGCGCGAACTATGGCTACACCTTC
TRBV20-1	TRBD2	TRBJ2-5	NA	CSASVSGGQETQYF	TGCAGTGCTAGTGTTAGCGGGGGGCAAGAGACCCAGTACTTC
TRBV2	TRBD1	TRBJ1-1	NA	CASRPDRGGTEAFF	TGTGCCAGCAGACCCGACAGGGGGGGCACTGAAGCTTTCTTT
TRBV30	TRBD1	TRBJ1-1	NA	CAWSTGQGAAFF	TGTGCCTGGAGTACGGGACAGGGGGCCGCTTTCTTT
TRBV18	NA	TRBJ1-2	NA	CASSPLGQDRGYTF	TGTGCCAGCTCACCATTAGGCCAGGACAGAGGCTACACCTTC
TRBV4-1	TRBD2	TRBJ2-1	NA	CASSHAGLAGLYEQFF	TGCGCCAGCAGCCACGCGGGACTAGCGGGACTGTATGAGCAGTTCTTC
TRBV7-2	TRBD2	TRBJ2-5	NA	CASSLSRASGETQYF	TGTGCCAGCAGCTTATCCCGGGCTAGCGGGGAGACCCAGTACTTC
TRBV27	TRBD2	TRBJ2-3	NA	CASSPRLAGATDTQYF	TGTGCCAGCAGTCCGCGACTAGCGGGAGCCACAGATACGCAGTATTTT
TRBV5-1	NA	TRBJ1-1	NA	CASSARTGMNTEAFF	TGCGCCAGCAGCGCCAGGACGGGGATGAACACTGAAGCTTTCTTT
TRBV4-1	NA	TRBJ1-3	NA	CASSQWGSGRRENTIYF	TGCGCCAGCAGCCAGTGGGGGTCAGGCAGGAGGGAAAACACCATATATTTT
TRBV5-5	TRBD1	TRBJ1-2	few	CASSLATGGYGYTF	TGTGCCAGCAGCTTGGCCACAGGGGGCTATGGCTACACCTTC
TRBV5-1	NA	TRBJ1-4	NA	CASSPDSTNEKLFF	TGCGCCAGCAGCCCGGACAGTACTAATGAAAAACTGTTTTTT
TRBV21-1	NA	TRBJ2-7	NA	CASSKELGDRGTYEQYF	TGTGCCAGCAGCAAAGAGTTGGGTGACAGGGGGACCTACGAGCAGTACTTC
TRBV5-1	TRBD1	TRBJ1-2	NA	CASSPNDRAPRYGYTF	TGCGCCAGCAGCCCCAACGACAGGGCCCCTCGCTATGGCTACACCTTC
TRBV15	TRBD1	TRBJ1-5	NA	CATSRDLNRGDQPQHF	TGTGCCACCAGCAGAGATCTTAACAGGGGGGATCAGCCCCAGCATTTT
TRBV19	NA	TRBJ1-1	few	CASSIGGNTEAFF	TGTGCCAGTAGTATCGGGGGGAACACTGAAGCTTTCTTT
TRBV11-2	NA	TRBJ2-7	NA	CASSQSTSSGYEQYF	TGTGCCAGCAGCCAATCGACCTCCTCGGGCTACGAGCAGTACTTC
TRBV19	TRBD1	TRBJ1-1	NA	CASAKDRRGTEAFF	TGTGCCAGCGCAAAGGACAGGAGGGGCACTGAAGCTTTCTTT
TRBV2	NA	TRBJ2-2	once	CASEQGPNTGELFF	TGTGCCAGCGAACAGGGCCCGAACACCGGGGAGCTGTTTTTT
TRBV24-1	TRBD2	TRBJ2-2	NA	CATSDPASGDGELFF	TGTGCCACCAGCGACCCGGCTAGCGGGGACGGGGAGCTGTTTTTT
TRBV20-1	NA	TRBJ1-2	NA	CSASIVSKSGYTF	TGCAGTGCTAGTATTGTGTCCAAGAGTGGCTACACCTTC